These 16 T cell receptor beta chains share one sample of origin, sequenced in a study of blood T cells in healthy people across ages. For the second PCR, which ran for roughly 6 to 11 cycles, a sample-barcoded 5' primer and a J-beta primer mix were used. TCRdb re-called the 5' RACE reads with MiXCR, one entry per CDR3 protein. The table has about 1.1 million distinct CDR3 sequences, roughly two fifths seen once. The sample was blood. All receptors derive from a man aged 18 to 35 in good health.

This clonotype was detected only a few times. This may stem from a read error, because a much larger clone lies one nucleotide away. The gene calls are TRBV6-4 and TRBJ2-1, with 10 bases fitting TRBD2. The end of the DNA fits TRBJ2-7 better, so the J call may be wrong. Per the germline V gene, CDR1 is MRHNA and CDR2 is SNTAGT. The CDR3 loop spans 15 amino acids. CDR3 residues: CASSDSGGAYNEQYF. DNA of the CDR3: TGTGCCAGCAGTGACAGCGGGGGGGCCTACAATGAGCAGTACTTC.

V usage is TRBV12-3 or TRBV12-4 and J usage is TRBJ1-2, with TRBD1 identical over 9 bases. The CDR3 has 15 amino acids. J lost 6 bases, V lost 1 base, and 6 bases had no gene match. The CDR3 here is CASSLDGDRDNGYTF. The DNA of the CDR3 is TGTGCCAGCAGTTTAGATGGGGACAGGGATAATGGCTACACCTTC.

The V call is TRBV5-1, the J call TRBJ1-4; 10 nucleotides match TRBD1. The germline V gene has CDR1 SGHRS and CDR2 YFSETQ. This CDR3 is 16 amino acids long. V was clipped by 1 base and J by 14 bases; unmatched bases: 14. This CDR3 is CASSLTGDRGESGLFF. DNA of the CDR3: TGCGCCAGCAGCTTGACAGGGGACAGGGGAGAATCTGGGCTGTTTTTT.

This clonotype was seen a few times. V and J are TRBV7-2 and TRBJ1-6; D perhaps matches TRBD1 (6 bases). The germline V gene encodes CDR1 SGHTA and CDR2 FQGNSA. V lost 4 bases to trimming and J lost 5 bases, with 12 bases between them. The CDR3 extends over 15 amino acids. As DNA, the CDR3 is TGTGCCAGCAGCTCCCTGGGGGCGGATAATTCACCCCTCCACTTT. This encodes CASSSLGADNSPLHF.

V is TRBV4-1 and J is TRBJ1-2, with no clear D. Germline assignment: CDR1 MGHRA and CDR2 YSYEKL. The CDR3 has 14 amino acids. Trimming removed 0 bases at V and 4 bases at J, with 9 bases between. The CDR3 spells CASSQEKVAYGYTF. CDR3 coding DNA: TGCGCCAGCAGCCAAGAGAAGGTAGCCTATGGCTACACCTTC.

This clonotype was detected only a few times. An end of the junction does not agree with germline; a read error may underlie this. This chain joins TRBV7-2 and TRBJ1-1; maybe TRBD1 (5 bases). Germline CDR1 reads SGHTA; CDR2 reads FQGNSA. This CDR3 is built from 15 residues. The CDR3 nucleotides are TGTGCCAGCATCTTAAGGAGGGGCATGAACACTGAAGCTTTCTTT. Translated, it gives CASILRRGMNTEAFF.

This clonotype came up many times. The junction does not match germline at one end; this may be a read error. The chain employs TRBV12-3 or TRBV12-4 and TRBJ2-1, with a tentative D call TRBD2 (6 bases). CDR3 length equals 12 residues. The CDR3 sequence: CASSLANNEQFF. Written as DNA, the CDR3 is TGTGCCAGCAGTCTAGCGAACAATGAGCAGTTCTTC.

This chain joins TRBV9 and TRBJ1-4; 8 nucleotides align to TRBD1. After removal of 2 bases from V and 8 bases from J, the junction contained 5 bases not matched to a gene. The CDR3 length is 14 residues. The germline V gene has CDR1 SGDLS and CDR2 YYNGEE. Written as DNA, the CDR3 is TGTGCCAGCAGCGTCCGGACAGGGAACGAAAAACTGTTTTTT. Amino acid sequence: CASSVRTGNEKLFF.

About this clonotype itself: A read error may be the cause here, since a much bigger clone is one base away. Because it lacks the conserved phenylalanine or tryptophan at the end, this CDR3 is likely a read error. The gene calls are TRBV4-3 and TRBJ1-2; TRBD1 matches at 7 bases. The V and J ends lost 3 bases and 2 bases, in that order; junction bases with no gene match: 9. The CDR3 has 16 residues. Germline V gives CDR1 LGHNA, CDR2 YSLEER. CDR3 protein: CASSQEFRDRNYGYTL. CDR3 in DNA: TGCGCCAGCAGCCAGGAGTTCCGGGACAGAAACTATGGCTACACCTTA.

The chain has TRBV12-3 or TRBV12-4 and TRBJ1-4; D is uncertain. Trimming removed 6 bases at V and 8 bases at J, with 19 bases between. There are 15 residues in the CDR3. The CDR3 protein is CASRSPAGGGEKLFF. CDR3 DNA sequence: TGTGCCAGCAGGTCCCCGGCGGGAGGAGGAGAAAAACTGTTTTTT.

This clonotype has a handful of counts. The chain is built from TRBV10-3 and TRBJ2-1, with 10 positions matching TRBD1. Per the germline V gene, CDR1 is ENHRY and CDR2 is SYGVKD. The CDR3 is 15 amino acids. V lost 10 bases to trimming and J lost 5 bases; unmatched junction nucleotides: 11. CDR3 sequence: CATQFQGQGNNEQFF. The CDR3 DNA follows: TGTGCCACCCAATTCCAGGGACAGGGGAACAATGAGCAGTTCTTC.

This clonotype was detected a few times. This chain uses TRBV13 with TRBJ2-3; TRBD2 agrees at 8 bases. The length of the CDR3 is 16 residues. Germline-derived CDR1 and CDR2 are PRHDT and FYEKMQ (reference sequence). V was clipped by 5 bases and J by 3 bases; unmatched bases: 10. CDR3 residues: CASSPGGLARTDTQYF. In nucleotides, the CDR3 is TGTGCCAGCAGCCCGGGAGGACTAGCTAGAACAGATACGCAGTATTTT.

The rearrangement joins TRBV3-1 to TRBJ1-1; maybe TRBD1 (5 bases). Trimming cost V 5 bases and J 5 bases, with 12 bases left between them. Germline V gene sequence: CDR1 LGHDT, CDR2 YNNKEL (reference sequence). The CDR3 is 13 amino acids. DNA for the CDR3: TGTGCCAGCAGCGTGGACACGAGGACTGAAGCTTTCTTT. It yields the protein CASSVDTRTEAFF.

This clonotype was counted once. The chain combines TRBV27 with TRBJ1-1, with D possibly TRBD1 on 6 matching bases. CDR3 size: 13 residues. Germline CDR1 and CDR2: MNHEY and SMNVEV (reference sequence). V lost 8 bases and J 1 base, leaving 11 bases between the germline ends. Here the CDR3 reads CASQPGANTEAFF. CDR3 in DNA: TGTGCCAGCCAGCCGGGGGCGAACACTGAAGCTTTCTTT.

The J gene is TRBJ2-2, the V gene TRBV28; no clear D. The germline V and J ends were trimmed by 3 bases and 5 bases, with 13 bases remaining between them. CDR1 is MDHEN, CDR2 SYDVKM, per germline. CDR3 length: 15 residues. This CDR3 reads CASSFHQVKTGELFF. CDR3 coding DNA: TGTGCCAGCAGTTTCCACCAGGTCAAGACCGGGGAGCTGTTTTTT.

This clonotype came up many times. The genes are TRBV4-1 and TRBJ2-3, with a weak D call TRBD2 (6 bases). In germline, CDR1 is MGHRA, CDR2 YSYEKL. The CDR3 is made up of 14 amino acids. The V gene lost 2 bases and the J gene lost 2 bases, with 8 bases spanning the gap. CDR3 nucleotide sequence: TGCGCCAGCAGCCAACGGGGGTACACAGATACGCAGTATTTT. Residues: CASSQRGYTDTQYF.